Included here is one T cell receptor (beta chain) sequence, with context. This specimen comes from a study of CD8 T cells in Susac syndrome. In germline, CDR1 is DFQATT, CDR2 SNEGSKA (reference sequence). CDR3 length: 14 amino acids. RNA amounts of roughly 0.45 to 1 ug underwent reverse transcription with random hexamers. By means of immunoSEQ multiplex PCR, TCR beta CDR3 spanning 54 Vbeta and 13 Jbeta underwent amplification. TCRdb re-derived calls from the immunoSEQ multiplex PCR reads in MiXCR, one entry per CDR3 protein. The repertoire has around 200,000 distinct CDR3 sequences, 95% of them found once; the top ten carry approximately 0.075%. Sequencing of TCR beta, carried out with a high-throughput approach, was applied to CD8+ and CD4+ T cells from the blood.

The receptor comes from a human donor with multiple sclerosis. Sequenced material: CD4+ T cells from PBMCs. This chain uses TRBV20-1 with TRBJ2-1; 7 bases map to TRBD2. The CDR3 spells CSTKRGSSYNEQFF. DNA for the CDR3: TGCAGCACAAAGCGGGGTAGCTCCTACAATGAGCAGTTCTTC.